This TCR beta chain is drawn from a study of cytomegalovirus exposure and HLA in healthy donors. V dropped 4 bases and J dropped 1; count of bases not matched to a gene: 7. The germline gives CDR1 SGHNT, CDR2 YYREEE (reference sequence). CDR3 length equals 15 residues. The PCR ran on 60 Vbeta and 13 Jbeta primers. In the source study's methods: Later work found 65 million to 90 million unique TCR beta chains, with approximately 12 million shared. The assay was immunoSEQ multiplex PCR, and TCRdb's table has in-frame clones only and misses some. V and J calls and clone size come straight from that table; D and trimming were deduced from the DNA. Found here are over 150,000 clones, approximately 80% of them singletons; the top ten hold about 13%.

What was sequenced was PBMCs. The V and J genes are TRBV5-4 and TRBJ1-1, with 7 positions matching TRBD1. The clonotype comes from a woman aged 45-65 years in good health and CMV-seronegative. This CDR3 is CASSGAGTANTEAFF. For the CDR3, the DNA is TGTGCCAGCAGCGGGGCCGGGACAGCGAACACTGAAGCTTTCTTT.